This T cell receptor (beta chain) was obtained from a study of T cell responses to AZD1222 COVID-19 vaccine. TCRdb's table, derived via immunoSEQ multiplex PCR, lists solely in-frame clones and lacks some. The profile shows around 99,000 clones, 85% to 95% of them singletons. The germline CDR1 and CDR2 sequences are ENHRY and SYGVKD. The CDR3 is 14 residues long. V was pared by 2 bases and J by 1 base, with 7 bases between. Study findings and constraints: The study found vaccine-associated CD4 TCRs spanning spike, dominant at 160-218 and 743-854. Only a handful of AZD1222 recipients, six or seven in all, had baseline seropositivity. The repertoires were collected only after the peak T cell response. Donors, mostly white British, included more females; clonal diversity was possibly underestimated.

Notes on this clone: Its specificity is not known.

The chain combines TRBV10-3 with TRBJ2-3, with D possibly being TRBD2 (6 bases). This TCR was recovered from an adult in good health. The material sequenced was peripheral blood, taken on day 0 of AZD1222 vaccination. CDR3 in amino acids: CAISEPGGTDTQYF. The DNA for the CDR3 is TGTGCCATCAGTGAGCCGGGGGGCACAGATACGCAGTATTTT.